The next 12 T cell receptor beta chains were all read from a single sample in a study of cytomegalovirus exposure and HLA in healthy donors. The PCR contained 60 Vbeta and 13 Jbeta primers. Only in-frame clones appear in the TCRdb table, and some are missing; sequencing was by immunoSEQ multiplex PCR. This repertoire shows over 100,000 clones, around 64% found once; its top ten account for around 2.2%. Source material: PBMCs. The receptor set was obtained from a woman under 40 in good health and CMV-seronegative.

The rearrangement links TRBV15 to TRBJ1-5; TRBD1 agrees at 7 bases. V was pared by 2 bases and J by 3 bases, with 4 bases of the junction left unmatched. Germline values: CDR1 LNHNV, CDR2 YYDKDF (reference sequence). The CDR3 is made up of 15 amino acids. CDR3 sequence reads: CATSRIDRDNQPQHF. The CDR3 DNA sequence: TGTGCCACCAGCAGAATTGACAGGGACAATCAGCCCCAGCATTTT.

This clone was seen only once. J is TRBJ1-4 and V is TRBV7-2; 11 bases line up with TRBD1. The V segment lost 1 base and the J segment 5 bases; nucleotides outside the gene matches: 6. The CDR3 is 17 amino acids. Germline assignment: CDR1 SGHTA and CDR2 FQGNSA. The DNA of the CDR3 is TGTGCCAGCAGCTTAGGGGGACAGGGGGGCGGAAATGAAAAACTGTTTTTT. This sequence encodes CASSLGGQGGGNEKLFF. Variable domain in full (rest from reference TRBV7-2 and TRBJ1-4): GAGVSQSPSNKVTEKGKDVELRCDPISGHTALYWYRQSLGQGLEFLIYFQGNSAPDKSGLPSDRFSAERTGGSVSTLTIQRTQQEDSAVYLCASSLGGQGGGNEKLFFGSGTQLSVL.

The rearrangement links TRBV19 to TRBJ2-1, with D perhaps matching TRBD2 (6 bases). Germline CDR1 LNHDA, CDR2 SQIVND (reference sequence). V was cut by 5 bases and J by 10 bases, with 18 bases left in between. This CDR3 spans 14 amino acids. For the CDR3, the DNA is TGTGCCAGTAGTTCAGGGCCCTGGGGACTGGAGCAGTTCTTC. As protein: CASSSGPWGLEQFF.

The chain links TRBV5-1 to TRBJ1-2; possible D gene TRBD1, 6 bases. The CDR3 consists of 13 residues. CDR1 SGHRS and CDR2 YFSETQ come from the germline V gene. Trimming removed 5 bases from V and 4 bases from J, with 12 bases in between. CDR3: CASSTAGVYGYTF. The CDR3 DNA sequence: TGCGCCAGCAGTACTGCAGGGGTCTATGGCTACACCTTC. Looking up the rest from reference TRBV5-1 and TRBJ1-2 gives the full variable domain: KAGVTQTPRYLIKTRGQQVTLSCSPISGHRSVSWYQQTPGQGLQFLFEYFSETQRNKGNFPGRFSGRQFSNSRSEMNVSTLELGDSALYLCASSTAGVYGYTFGSGTRLTVV.

The J gene is TRBJ1-5, the V gene TRBV7-2; D is unresolved. The CDR3 is 16 amino acids. The germline V gene encodes CDR1 SGHTA and CDR2 FQGNSA. Trimming took off 0 bases at V and 2 bases at J, with 11 bases between the two ends. CDR3 protein: CASSLANPEGNQPQHF. In DNA, the CDR3 is TGTGCCAGCAGCTTAGCAAACCCCGAGGGCAATCAGCCCCAGCATTTT. Together with reference TRBV7-2 and TRBJ1-5, the CDR3 gives the full variable domain: GAGVSQSPSNKVTEKGKDVELRCDPISGHTALYWYRQSLGQGLEFLIYFQGNSAPDKSGLPSDRFSAERTGGSVSTLTIQRTQQEDSAVYLCASSLANPEGNQPQHFGDGTRLSIL.

This clone was seen just once. The V and J genes are TRBV7-3 and TRBJ1-1, with TRBD1 as a possible D gene (5 bases). V shed 1 base and J shed 1 base, with 10 bases lying between them. The CDR3 totals 15 residues. CDR1 and CDR2 from the germline V gene are SGHTA and FQGTGA. DNA of the CDR3: TGTGCCAGCAGCTTAATGCAGGGTGGGAACACTGAAGCTTTCTTT. This sequence encodes CASSLMQGGNTEAFF.

The gene calls are TRBV7-9 and TRBJ1-4; no firm D call. The CDR3 covers 13 residues. Germline V gene data show CDR1 as SEHNR and CDR2 as FQNEAQ (reference sequence). Trimming stripped 5 bases from V and 5 bases from J, with 9 bases between. The CDR3 nucleotides are TGTGCCAGCAGCATCCGAGAAAATGAAAAACTGTTTTTT. Amino acids: CASSIRENEKLFF.

The genes are TRBV7-2 and TRBJ1-1, with D maybe TRBD1 (6 bases). The CDR3 loop spans 13 amino acids. The V gene lost 4 bases and the J gene lost 3 bases, with 9 bases spanning the gap. CDR1 is SGHTA and CDR2 is FQGNSA in the germline V gene. The CDR3 DNA reads TGTGCCAGCAGCTCACAGGGATACACTGAAGCTTTCTTT. This sequence encodes CASSSQGYTEAFF.

This clone was counted only a few times. The CDR3 bases are TGTGCCAGTAGTCCGGGACAGATAAGACATCAGCCCCAGCATTTT. The encoded protein is CASSPGQIRHQPQHF. The rearrangement joins TRBV19 to TRBJ1-5, with 7 positions matching TRBD1. Germline values: CDR1 LNHDA, CDR2 SQIVND (reference sequence). This CDR3 contains 15 residues. The J segment lost 5 bases and the V segment lost 5 bases, leaving 9 bases of the junction unmatched. The full variable domain, with the rest looked up from reference TRBV19 and TRBJ1-5, is DGGITQSPKYLFRKEGQNVTLSCEQNLNHDAMYWYRQDPGQGLRLIYYSQIVNDFQKGDIAEGYSVSREKKESFPLTVTSAQKNPTAFYLCASSPGQIRHQPQHFGDGTRLSIL.

The rearrangement uses TRBV5-8 and TRBJ2-6; 9 nucleotides match TRBD1. V was pared by 3 bases and J by 4 bases, with 8 bases of the junction left unmatched. This CDR3 spans 17 amino acids. Per the germline V gene, CDR1 is SGHTS and CDR2 is YDEGEE. CDR3 in DNA: TGTGCCAGCAGCTCGTCCCGGGACAGGGTCGGGGCCAACGTCCTGACTTTC. Translating it yields CASSSSRDRVGANVLTF.

The rearrangement links TRBV27 to TRBJ2-7; 15 positions agree with TRBD2. Germline CDR1 reads MNHEY; CDR2 reads SMNVEV (reference sequence). CDR3 length equals 15 residues. The trim removed 4 bases at V and 4 bases at J, leaving 2 bases unmatched. As DNA, the CDR3 is TGTGCCAGCAGTTCCGGACTAGCGGGAGGGTACGAGCAGTACTTC. It codes for CASSSGLAGGYEQYF.

The chain uses TRBV7-2 and TRBJ2-5, with TRBD2 matching over 8 bases. Germline CDR1 is SGHTA and CDR2 is FQGNSA. CDR3 length: 15 residues. J gave up 5 bases and V 1 base, and 6 bases lay outside the gene matches. CDR3 in DNA: TGTGCCAGCAGCTTAGTTTCTAGCGGGTATGAGACCCAGTACTTC. It translates to CASSLVSSGYETQYF.